The rows below give T cell receptor beta chains drawn from one sample of a study of CD8 T cell repertoires and HIV-1 epitope variants. Antigens of these TCRs are unknown. Profiled with immunoSEQ multiplex PCR; TCRdb holds only in-frame clones, not every one. Among approximately 5,300 clones listed, 60% to 80% were seen once. The sample comprised cultured CD8+ T cells derived from PBMCs. These receptors were obtained from a male donor with HIV. CDR3s include the opening cysteine and the closing phenylalanine or tryptophan. The D gene is left open where the match is weak. The size field is filled for only some rows; it gives once, few, many or a size class.

V,size,J,D,DNA,CDR3
TRBV19,NA,TRBJ2-1,TRBD1,TGTGCCAGTAGTATCACTCGCCTACAGGGGGCGGACAATGAGCAGTTCTTC,CASSITRLQGADNEQFF
TRBV5-4,NA,TRBJ1-1,TRBD1,TGTGCCAGCAGCCAGCAGGGGGGCACTGAAGCTTTCTTT,CASSQQGGTEAFF
TRBV6-5,NA,TRBJ2-3,NA,TGTGCCAGCAGTGAATCGGACAGACACTATACGCAGTATTTT,CASSESDRHYTQYF
TRBV10-3,NA,TRBJ2-3,TRBD1,TGTGCCACCGCGGACAGGGTAGGTTCAGATACGCAGTATTTT,CATADRVGSDTQYF
TRBV28,NA,TRBJ1-1,NA,TGTGCCAGCAGTTTGATTATCACTGAAGCTTTCTTT,CASSLIITEAFF
TRBV28,NA,TRBJ2-7,TRBD2,TGTGCCACCGAAAATAGTATAGCGGGAGGGCCTGGGGGCGAGCAGTACTTC,CATENSIAGGPGGEQYF
TRBV5-1,NA,TRBJ2-2,NA,TGCGCCAGCAGCTTCCTTCAGGTTTTCAGGGAACCAGGACTTGCCGGGGAGCTGTTTTTT,CASSFLQVFREPGLAGELFF
TRBV2,NA,TRBJ2-3,NA,TGTGCCAGCAGTGAATTGGGGGTGGTCGGCACAGATACGCAGTATTTT,CASSELGVVGTDTQYF
TRBV7-9,NA,TRBJ1-2,NA,TGTGCCAGCAGCGTCGGATCGGAGGGCTACACCTTC,CASSVGSEGYTF
TRBV6-6,few,TRBJ1-6,NA,TGTGCCAGCAGTCCGACAAGGAGCTCCTATAATTCACCCCTCCACTTT,CASSPTRSSYNSPLHF
TRBV16,NA,TRBJ2-3,NA,TGTGCCAGCAGCCTCGGAGGGGCTAAATCGGATACGCAGTATTTT,CASSLGGAKSDTQYF
TRBV28,NA,TRBJ2-7,TRBD1,TGTGCCAGCAGTTTATCTCGACAGGGGGCGGGTTCCTACGAGCAGTACTTC,CASSLSRQGAGSYEQYF
TRBV4-1,NA,TRBJ2-1,NA,TGCGCCAGCAGCCAAGACTTTCCGACCGAAAGAATTTACAATGAGCAGTTCTTC,CASSQDFPTERIYNEQFF
TRBV5-1,NA,TRBJ1-1,NA,TGCGCCAGCACCTTAGGGGGAAGAACTGAAGCTTTCTTT,CASTLGGRTEAFF
TRBV11-1,few,TRBJ1-2,NA,TGTGCCAGCAGCCCTGGGACTTCTGACTATGGCTACACCTTC,CASSPGTSDYGYTF
TRBV2,NA,TRBJ2-3,TRBD2,TGTGCCAGCACCCGCGGGGCTAGCGGGAGTTTTGATACGCAGTATTTT,CASTRGASGSFDTQYF
TRBV5-1,NA,TRBJ2-2,TRBD1,TGCGCCAGCAGCTTAACAGGGGCGGACGGGGAGCTGTTTTTT,CASSLTGADGELFF
TRBV28,NA,TRBJ1-5,NA,TGTGCCAGCGGCCCAATTCAAGGAGCGGGTCAGCCCCAGCATTTT,CASGPIQGAGQPQHF
TRBV4-3,NA,TRBJ1-2,NA,TGCGCCAGCAGCCAAGAAAGCCCGTTGGACCAGCAAACATTCCATAACTATGGCTACACCTTC,CASSQESPLDQQTFHNYGYTF
TRBV7-9,NA,TRBJ1-5,NA,TGTGCCAGCAGCTTCGACACACCCAATCAGCCCCAGCATTTT,CASSFDTPNQPQHF
TRBV9,NA,TRBJ2-1,TRBD1,TGTGCCAGCAGCGTAGAGTGGACAGGGCCCTGGCATGAGCAGTTCTTC,CASSVEWTGPWHEQFF
TRBV19,medium-sized,TRBJ1-1,NA,TGTGCCAGTAGTATTGGCGGGGCAGCCCTTGAAGCTTTCTTT,CASSIGGAALEAFF
TRBV28,once,TRBJ2-2,TRBD2,TGTGCCAGCAGTTTACTAGCGGGAGCTAACACCGGGGAGCTGTTTTTT,CASSLLAGANTGELFF
TRBV9,NA,TRBJ2-3,NA,TGTGCCAGCAGCGTAGGCGGGCGGGGCACAGATACGCAGTATTTT,CASSVGGRGTDTQYF
TRBV18,once,TRBJ1-1,NA,TGTGCCAGCTCTCATCCCTCGGTCGGAGGCGATCCTGAAGCTTTCTTT,CASSHPSVGGDPEAFF
TRBV11-2,NA,TRBJ2-5,NA,TGTGCCAGCAGCTCCCTACAGGGCAGGGAAGAGACCCAGTACTTC,CASSSLQGREETQYF
TRBV7-9,few,TRBJ2-1,NA,TGTGCCAGCAGCCCTGGATCAGCGGATGAGCAGTTCTTC,CASSPGSADEQFF
TRBV28,NA,TRBJ2-7,NA,TGTGCCAGCAGTGAACGATTGGTTATCTACGAGCAGTACTTC,CASSERLVIYEQYF
TRBV28,NA,TRBJ1-5,NA,TGTGCCAGCAGTTCCGCCCCAGGGATTAGCAATCAGCCCCAGCATTTT,CASSSAPGISNQPQHF
TRBV5-1,once,TRBJ2-1,TRBD2,TGCGCCAGCAGCTCCTTAGCGGGGGTTACCAATGAGCAGTTCTTC,CASSSLAGVTNEQFF
TRBV27,few,TRBJ2-7,NA,TGTGCCAGCAGTTATAGCGGAACCTACGAGCAGTACTTC,CASSYSGTYEQYF
TRBV5-4,NA,TRBJ1-4,NA,TGTGCCAGCAGCTTGGATGACACCGGGACAGAAAAACTGTTTTTT,CASSLDDTGTEKLFF
TRBV2,NA,TRBJ2-3,TRBD2,TGTGCCAGCAGTGTGCTTCAGTGGGGGGGACTAGCGGGAACAGATACGCAGTATTTT,CASSVLQWGGLAGTDTQYF
TRBV5-1,once,TRBJ1-4,NA,TGCGCCAGCAGCTTCTCAGGGCCCAATGAAAAACTGTTTTTT,CASSFSGPNEKLFF
TRBV4-1,NA,TRBJ1-4,TRBD1,TGCGCCAGCAGCCAATACGGGGACAGCGATGGGAATGAAAAACTGTTTTTT,CASSQYGDSDGNEKLFF
TRBV5-1,few,TRBJ1-4,TRBD1,TGCGCCAGCAGCTCTCAGGGGGCGAGGGAAAAACTGTTTTTT,CASSSQGAREKLFF
TRBV5-1,NA,TRBJ2-3,NA,TGCGCCAGCAGCGGCGAACAGTGGTCAGATACGCAGTATTTT,CASSGEQWSDTQYF
TRBV7-6,few,TRBJ1-1,NA,TGTGCCAGCAGCTCCATGGACAAGAACACTGAAGCTTTCTTT,CASSSMDKNTEAFF
TRBV11-2,NA,TRBJ1-2,NA,TGTGCCAGCAGCCCTCCAGGGGTTCAAACTTATGGCTACACCTTC,CASSPPGVQTYGYTF
TRBV7-2,NA,TRBJ1-1,NA,TGTGCCAGCAGCTTAGGCACGCTCATGAACACTGAAGCTTTCTTT,CASSLGTLMNTEAFF
TRBV27,NA,TRBJ1-3,NA,TGTGCCAGCAGTTTATCAGGGAGCTCTGGAAACACCATATATTTT,CASSLSGSSGNTIYF
TRBV19,NA,TRBJ2-7,NA,TGTGCCAGTAGTACGGGTCTTAAGTACGAGCAGTACTTC,CASSTGLKYEQYF
TRBV5-8,NA,TRBJ2-1,NA,TGTGCCAGCAGCCGGGACTTCAATGAGCAGTTCTTC,CASSRDFNEQFF
TRBV27,NA,TRBJ2-1,TRBD2,TGTGCCAGCAGTTTGCTAGCGGGGGGGAGTGAGCAGTTCTTC,CASSLLAGGSEQFF
TRBV5-1,few,TRBJ2-7,NA,TGCGCCAGCGGGGAGGAGTTCTACGAGCAGTACTTC,CASGEEFYEQYF
TRBV9,NA,TRBJ1-1,NA,TGTGCCAGCAGCGTAGCCGACAGAATGAACACTGAAGCTTTCTTT,CASSVADRMNTEAFF
TRBV13,few,TRBJ1-1,NA,TGTGCCAGCAGCTTATCAGACACTGAAGCTTTCTTT,CASSLSDTEAFF
TRBV19,NA,TRBJ2-7,TRBD1,TGTGCCAGTAGTAGAGGGACAGCCTACGAGCAGTACTTC,CASSRGTAYEQYF
TRBV5-1,once,TRBJ2-1,TRBD2,TGCGCCAGCAGCTTGGAGGGGAGACTAGCGGGAGTTAAATACAATGAGCAGTTCTTC,CASSLEGRLAGVKYNEQFF
TRBV6-1,NA,TRBJ1-2,NA,TGTGCCAGCAGTGAAAGGGGATTTTCACAGGGCACCTATGGCTACACCTTC,CASSERGFSQGTYGYTF
TRBV19,NA,TRBJ2-1,TRBD2,TGTGCCAGTAGTTGGACTAGCGGCCCTAATGAGCAGTTCTTC,CASSWTSGPNEQFF
TRBV19,once,TRBJ1-5,NA,TGTGCCAGTAGTATGGGGGTGGGGGCAAATCAGCCCCAGCATTTT,CASSMGVGANQPQHF
TRBV13,NA,TRBJ2-3,TRBD2,TGTGCCAGCAGCTCTAGCGGGAGTCCCACAGATACGCAGTATTTT,CASSSSGSPTDTQYF
TRBV11-2,NA,TRBJ2-1,NA,TGTGCCAGCGCTTCCCGTGGGTGGGAGAACGTGGATGAGCAGTTCTTC,CASASRGWENVDEQFF
TRBV11-2,few,TRBJ2-7,TRBD2,TGTGCCAGCAGCTCAAGACTAGCGGGAGACGGCTACGAGCAGTACTTC,CASSSRLAGDGYEQYF
TRBV5-5,NA,TRBJ2-3,TRBD1,TGTGCCAGCAGTCTTCTTCCCGGTCAGGGGGCGGAAAGCACAGATACGCAGTATTTT,CASSLLPGQGAESTDTQYF
TRBV5-4,NA,TRBJ2-7,TRBD2,TGTGCCAGCAGCTGGGGAACTAGCGGGAAAAGCGAGCAGTACTTC,CASSWGTSGKSEQYF
TRBV7-7,NA,TRBJ2-5,NA,TGTGCCAGCAGCCAGGGGGGGGCTGTACAAGAGACCCAGTACTTC,CASSQGGAVQETQYF
TRBV5-3,NA,TRBJ2-6,NA,TGTGCCAGAATGTCGCATGGTGAACAAAGTCGGGCCAACGTCCTGACTTTC,CARMSHGEQSRANVLTF
TRBV2,NA,TRBJ2-7,NA,TGTGCCAGCAGTGACTACGGACAGCGCGACGAGCAGTACTTC,CASSDYGQRDEQYF